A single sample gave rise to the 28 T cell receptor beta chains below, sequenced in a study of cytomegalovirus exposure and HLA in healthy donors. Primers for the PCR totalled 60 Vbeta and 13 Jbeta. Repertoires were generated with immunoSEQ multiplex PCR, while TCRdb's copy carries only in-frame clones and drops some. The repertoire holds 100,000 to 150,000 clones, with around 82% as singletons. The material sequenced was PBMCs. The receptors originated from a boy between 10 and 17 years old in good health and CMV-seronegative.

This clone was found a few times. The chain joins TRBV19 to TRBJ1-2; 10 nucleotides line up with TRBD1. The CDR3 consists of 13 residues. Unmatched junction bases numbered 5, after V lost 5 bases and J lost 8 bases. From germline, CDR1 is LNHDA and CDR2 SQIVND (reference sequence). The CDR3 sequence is CASSHRGQGGYTF. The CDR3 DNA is TGTGCCAGTAGTCACAGGGGACAGGGGGGCTACACCTTC.

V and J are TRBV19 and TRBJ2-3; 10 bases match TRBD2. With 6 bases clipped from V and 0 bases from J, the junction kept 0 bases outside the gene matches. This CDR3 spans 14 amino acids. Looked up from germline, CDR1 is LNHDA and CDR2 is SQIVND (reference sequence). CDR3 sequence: CASRTSGSTDTQYF. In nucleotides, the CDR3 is TGTGCCAGTAGGACTAGCGGGAGCACAGATACGCAGTATTTT.

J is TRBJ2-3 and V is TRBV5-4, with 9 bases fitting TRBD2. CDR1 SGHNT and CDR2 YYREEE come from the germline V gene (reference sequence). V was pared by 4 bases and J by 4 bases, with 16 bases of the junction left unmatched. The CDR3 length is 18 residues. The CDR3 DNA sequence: TGTGCCAGCAGCGGGCCAGAGTTTAGCGGGAGATACTCAGATACGCAGTATTTT. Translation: CASSGPEFSGRYSDTQYF.

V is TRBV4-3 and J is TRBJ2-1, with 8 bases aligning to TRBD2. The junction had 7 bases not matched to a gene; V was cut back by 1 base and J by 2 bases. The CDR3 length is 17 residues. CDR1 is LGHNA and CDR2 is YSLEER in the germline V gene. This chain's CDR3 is CASSQGAGGRTYNEQFF. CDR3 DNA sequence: TGCGCCAGCAGCCAAGGGGCGGGGGGAAGAACCTACAATGAGCAGTTCTTC.

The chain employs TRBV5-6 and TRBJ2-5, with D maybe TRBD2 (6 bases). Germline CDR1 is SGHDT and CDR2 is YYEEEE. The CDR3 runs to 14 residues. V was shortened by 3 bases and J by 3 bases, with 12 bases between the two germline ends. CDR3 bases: TGTGCCAGCAGCTCGAGCGGGCGGGAAGAGACCCAGTACTTC. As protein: CASSSSGREETQYF.

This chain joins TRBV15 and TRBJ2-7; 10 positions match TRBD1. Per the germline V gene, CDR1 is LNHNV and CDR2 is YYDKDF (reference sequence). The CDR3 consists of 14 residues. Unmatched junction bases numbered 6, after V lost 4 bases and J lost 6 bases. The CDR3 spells CATSIRTGGTEQYF. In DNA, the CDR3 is TGTGCCACCAGCATTAGGACAGGGGGAACCGAGCAGTACTTC.

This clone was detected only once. The CDR3: CASTYRGNQPQHF. The CDR3 DNA reads as TGTGCCAGTACTTACAGGGGTAATCAGCCCCAGCATTTT. The chain couples TRBV6-1 to TRBJ1-5; 7 nucleotides align to TRBD1. The CDR3 covers 13 residues. The germline V gene has CDR1 MNHNS and CDR2 SASEGT. The V segment lost 9 bases and the J segment 4 bases; nucleotides outside the gene matches: 6.

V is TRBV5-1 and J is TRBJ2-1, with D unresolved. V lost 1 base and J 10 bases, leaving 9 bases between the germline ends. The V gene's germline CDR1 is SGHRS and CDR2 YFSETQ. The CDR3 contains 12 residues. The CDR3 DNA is TGCGCCAGCAGCTTGTTACCCGGGGAGCAGTTCTTC. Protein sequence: CASSLLPGEQFF.

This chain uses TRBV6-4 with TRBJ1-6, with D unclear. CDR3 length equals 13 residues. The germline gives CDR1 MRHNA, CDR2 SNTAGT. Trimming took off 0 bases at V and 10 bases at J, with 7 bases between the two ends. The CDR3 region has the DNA TGTGCCAGCAGTGACTCGATTCGGTCACCCCTCCACTTT. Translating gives CASSDSIRSPLHF.

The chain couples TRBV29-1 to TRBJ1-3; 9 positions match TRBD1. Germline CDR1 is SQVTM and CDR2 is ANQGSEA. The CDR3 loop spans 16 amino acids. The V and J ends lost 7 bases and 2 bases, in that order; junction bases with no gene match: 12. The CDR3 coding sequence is TGCAGCGCCAAAGGGGGGACAGGGATCCCTGGAAACACCATATATTTT. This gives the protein CSAKGGTGIPGNTIYF.

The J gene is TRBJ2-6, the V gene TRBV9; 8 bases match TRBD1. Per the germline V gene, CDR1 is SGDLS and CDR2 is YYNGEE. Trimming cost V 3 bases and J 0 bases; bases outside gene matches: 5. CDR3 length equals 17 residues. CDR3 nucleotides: TGTGCCAGCAGCGCCAGAACAGGGGGCTCTGGGGCCAACGTCCTGACTTTC. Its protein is CASSARTGGSGANVLTF.

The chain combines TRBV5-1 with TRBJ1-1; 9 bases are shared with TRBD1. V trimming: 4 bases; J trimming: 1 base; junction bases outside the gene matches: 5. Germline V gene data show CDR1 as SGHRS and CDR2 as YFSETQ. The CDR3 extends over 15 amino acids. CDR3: CASSQGTGTNTEAFF. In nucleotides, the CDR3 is TGCGCCAGCAGCCAAGGGACAGGGACGAACACTGAAGCTTTCTTT.

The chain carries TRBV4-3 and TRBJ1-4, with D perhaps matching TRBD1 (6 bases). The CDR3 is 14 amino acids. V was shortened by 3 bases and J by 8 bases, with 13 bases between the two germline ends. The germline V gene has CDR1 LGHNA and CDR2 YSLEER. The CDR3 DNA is TGCGCCAGCAGCCAGAACAGGGTCGGGGAAAAACTGTTTTTT. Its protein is CASSQNRVGEKLFF.

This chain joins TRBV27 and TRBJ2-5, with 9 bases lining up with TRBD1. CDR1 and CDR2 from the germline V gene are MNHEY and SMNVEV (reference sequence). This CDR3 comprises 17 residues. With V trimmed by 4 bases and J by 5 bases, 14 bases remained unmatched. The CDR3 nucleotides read TGTGCCAGCAGTTACCTAACCGGGACAGGGAGAGGGGAGACCCAGTACTTC. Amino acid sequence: CASSYLTGTGRGETQYF.

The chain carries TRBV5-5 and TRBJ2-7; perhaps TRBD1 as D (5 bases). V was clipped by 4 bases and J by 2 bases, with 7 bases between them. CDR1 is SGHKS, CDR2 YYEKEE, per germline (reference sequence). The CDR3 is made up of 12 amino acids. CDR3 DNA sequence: TGTGCCAGCAGCCGCAGGGCCTACGAGCAGTACTTC. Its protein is CASSRRAYEQYF.

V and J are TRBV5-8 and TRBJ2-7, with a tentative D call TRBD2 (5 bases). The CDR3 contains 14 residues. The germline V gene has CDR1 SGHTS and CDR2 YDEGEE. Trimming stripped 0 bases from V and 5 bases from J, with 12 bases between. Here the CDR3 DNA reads TGTGCCAGCAGCTTGGGAGGGAATCGGAACGAGCAGTACTTC. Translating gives CASSLGGNRNEQYF.

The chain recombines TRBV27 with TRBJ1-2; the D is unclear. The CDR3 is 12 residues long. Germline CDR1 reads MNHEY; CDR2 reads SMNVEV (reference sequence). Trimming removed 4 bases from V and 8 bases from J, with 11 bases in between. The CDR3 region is CASSSGAEGYTF. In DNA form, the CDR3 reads TGTGCCAGCAGTTCGGGTGCGGAGGGCTACACCTTC.

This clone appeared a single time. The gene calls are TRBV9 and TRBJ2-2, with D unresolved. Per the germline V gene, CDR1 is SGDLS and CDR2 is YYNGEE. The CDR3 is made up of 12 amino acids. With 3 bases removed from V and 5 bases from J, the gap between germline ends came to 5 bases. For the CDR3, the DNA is TGTGCCAGCAGCGCCTCTACCGGGGAGCTGTTTTTT. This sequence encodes CASSASTGELFF.

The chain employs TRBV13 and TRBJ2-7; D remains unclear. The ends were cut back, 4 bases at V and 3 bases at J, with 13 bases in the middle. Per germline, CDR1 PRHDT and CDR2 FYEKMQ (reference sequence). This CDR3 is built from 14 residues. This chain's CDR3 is CASSSASGGYEQYF. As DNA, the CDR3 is TGTGCCAGCAGCTCCGCCTCCGGTGGCTACGAGCAGTACTTC.

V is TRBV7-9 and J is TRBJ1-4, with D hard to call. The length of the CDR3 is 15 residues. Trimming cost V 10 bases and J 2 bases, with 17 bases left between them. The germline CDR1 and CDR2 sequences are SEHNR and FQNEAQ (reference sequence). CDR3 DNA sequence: TGTGCCATTTGGGAGGAGGTATCCACTAATGAAAAACTGTTTTTT. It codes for CAIWEEVSTNEKLFF.

CDR3 nucleotide sequence: TGTGCCAGCAGCCAAGGGTTGCAGCAGCCCCAGCATTTT. Protein sequence: CASSQGLQQPQHF. This chain links TRBV14 with TRBJ1-5; the D is unclear. Germline lookup yields CDR1 SGHDN and CDR2 FVKESK. CDR3 length: 13 residues. Trimming removed 1 base from V and 7 bases from J, with 8 bases in between.

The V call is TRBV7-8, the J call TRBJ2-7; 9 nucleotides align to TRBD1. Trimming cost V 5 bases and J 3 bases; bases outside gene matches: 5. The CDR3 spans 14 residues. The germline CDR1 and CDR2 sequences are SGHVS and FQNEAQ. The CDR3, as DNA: TGTGCCAGCAGCCGGGGACAGGGCAACTACGAGCAGTACTTC. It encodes CASSRGQGNYEQYF.

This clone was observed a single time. CDR3 nucleotides: TGTGCCAGCAGCCAGCCCCTCACGGACGGATCCCTAAGGGGCTCCGAGCAGTACTTC. Amino acid sequence: CASSQPLTDGSLRGSEQYF. The chain carries TRBV7-9 and TRBJ2-7; tentatively, D is TRBD1 (5 bases). V was trimmed by 5 bases and J by 6 bases, leaving 32 bases between them. Germline assignment: CDR1 SEHNR and CDR2 FQNEAQ (reference sequence). The CDR3 totals 19 residues.

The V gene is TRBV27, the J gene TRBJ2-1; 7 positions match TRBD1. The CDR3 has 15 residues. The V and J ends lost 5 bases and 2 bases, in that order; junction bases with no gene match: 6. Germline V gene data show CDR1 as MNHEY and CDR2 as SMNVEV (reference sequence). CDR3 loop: CASSVDRAPYNEQFF. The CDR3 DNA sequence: TGTGCCAGCAGTGTAGACAGGGCCCCCTACAATGAGCAGTTCTTC.

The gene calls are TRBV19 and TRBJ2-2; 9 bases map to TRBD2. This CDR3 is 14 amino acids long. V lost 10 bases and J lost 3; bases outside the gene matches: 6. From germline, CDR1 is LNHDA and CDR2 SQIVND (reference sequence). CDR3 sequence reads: CATASGDYTGELFF. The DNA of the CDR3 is TGTGCCACCGCTAGCGGGGACTACACCGGGGAGCTGTTTTTT.

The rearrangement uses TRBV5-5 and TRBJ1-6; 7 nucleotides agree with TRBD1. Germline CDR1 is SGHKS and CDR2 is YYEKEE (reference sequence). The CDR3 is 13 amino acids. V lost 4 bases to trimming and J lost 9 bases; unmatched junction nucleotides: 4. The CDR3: CASSGTEGSPLHF. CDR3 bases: TGTGCCAGCAGCGGGACAGAAGGTTCACCCCTCCACTTT.

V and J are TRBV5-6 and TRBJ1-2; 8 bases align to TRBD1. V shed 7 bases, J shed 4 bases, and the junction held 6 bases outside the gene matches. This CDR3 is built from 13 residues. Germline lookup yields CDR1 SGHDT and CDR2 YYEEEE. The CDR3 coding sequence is TGTGCCAGCTCTCGGCAGGGGGCCTATGGCTACACCTTC. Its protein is CASSRQGAYGYTF. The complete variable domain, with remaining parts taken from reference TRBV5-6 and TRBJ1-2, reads DAGVTQSPTHLIKTRGQQVTLRCSPKSGHDTVSWYQQALGQGPQFIFQYYEEEERQRGNFPDRFSGHQFPNYSSELNVNALLLGDSALYLCASSRQGAYGYTFGSGTRLTVV.

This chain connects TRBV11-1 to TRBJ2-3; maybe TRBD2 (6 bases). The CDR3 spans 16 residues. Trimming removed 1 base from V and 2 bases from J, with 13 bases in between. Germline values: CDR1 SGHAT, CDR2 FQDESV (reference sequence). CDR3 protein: CASSLGNSGFTDTQYF. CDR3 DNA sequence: TGTGCCAGCAGCTTAGGGAATAGCGGCTTCACAGATACGCAGTATTTT.